This TCR beta chain was found in a study of graft-versus-host responses after intestinal transplantation. Study at large: Transplant types were multivisceral, liver-intestinal, or isolated intestinal.

Regarding the study as a whole: High graft-versus-host to host-versus-graft clonal ratios were found in allografts of patients who had graft-donor T cell macrochimerism. An association linked early post-transplant HvG declines with peak circulating GvH clone levels. Detected in recipient marrow were GvH clones, some of which were first observed in ileum or blood.

With respect to this clone: Antigen specificity is unknown.

Libraries were prepared by immunoSEQ multiplex PCR; TCRdb keeps only in-frame clonotypes and omits some of them. The sample yields about 98,000 clones, 86% seen once. J lost 4 bases, V lost 2 bases, and 28 bases had no gene match. CDR1 and CDR2 (germline): MGHRA, YSYEKL. The CDR3 runs 22 residues. This sample comprised PBMCs, obtained 255 days after intestinal transplant. This receptor was identified in a human patient who received an intestinal transplant, so some T cells may come from the graft donor. The chain recombines TRBV4-1 with TRBJ1-2; 7 nucleotides match TRBD1. CDR3 DNA sequence: TGCGCCAGCAGCCAAAATAGACAGGGTGGCCGGGAGTGGGCCCCGTGGGGCTATGGCTACACCTTC. As protein: CASSQNRQGGREWAPWGYGYTF.